Following are 24 T cell receptor beta chains from one sample sequenced in a study of shared clonotypes between healthy human individuals. Only in-frame clones appear in the TCRdb table, and some are missing; sequencing was by immunoSEQ multiplex PCR. The table shows some 580,000 clones, with around 97% occurring only once. Material for sequencing was naive CD4+ T cells sorted from blood. Subset meaning: CD45RA+ positively selected. Receptors were obtained from a woman aged 30 to 39 in good health.

The gene calls are TRBV28 and TRBJ2-2, with 8 nucleotides matching TRBD1. Germline lookup yields CDR1 MDHEN and CDR2 SYDVKM. The CDR3 has 16 residues. V shed 5 bases and J 6 bases; nucleotides not matched to a gene: 11. CDR3 loop: CASSGHGTGSPGELFF. DNA of the CDR3: TGTGCCAGCAGTGGACACGGGACAGGCTCCCCCGGGGAGCTGTTTTTT.

Details on this clone: Additional DNA sequences in this sample encode the identical CDR3. The chain recombines TRBV11-2 with TRBJ2-1; the match to TRBD2 covers 13 bases. The junction had 3 bases not matched to a gene; V was cut back by 1 base and J by 6 bases. This CDR3 region has 16 residues. Per the germline V gene, CDR1 is SGHAT and CDR2 is FQNNGV. The CDR3 bases are TGTGCCAGCAGCTTAGGTGGACTAGCGGGAGTCAATGAGCAGTTCTTC. This sequence encodes CASSLGGLAGVNEQFF.

V usage is TRBV10-1 and J usage is TRBJ2-3; the match to TRBD2 covers 8 bases. This CDR3 contains 16 residues. Germline V CDR1 and CDR2: WNHNN, SYGVQD (reference sequence). J was trimmed by 6 bases and V by 0 bases; bases with no gene match: 8. The CDR3 nucleotides read TGCGCCAGCAGTGAGTCGCGAGCGGGAGTACGTGATACGCAGTATTTT. Translation: CASSESRAGVRDTQYF.

The chain carries TRBV5-1 and TRBJ2-3; TRBD2 is a possible D gene (5 bases). Germline loops: CDR1 SGHRS, CDR2 YFSETQ. The CDR3 has 13 amino acids. In DNA form, the CDR3 reads TGCGCTACGGGGTACATTAGCACAGATACGCAGTATTTT. Its protein is CATGYISTDTQYF.

The rearrangement uses TRBV29-1 and TRBJ1-1; D gene uncertain. Germline V gives CDR1 SQVTM, CDR2 ANQGSEA. Trimming cost V 6 bases and J 1 base, with 9 bases left between them. This CDR3 is built from 12 residues. The CDR3 DNA follows: TGCAGCGTGAAGGAGGCGAACACTGAAGCTTTCTTT. As protein: CSVKEANTEAFF.

In this sample, this clone turned up once. The V call is TRBV11-2, the J call TRBJ2-3; tentative D call: TRBD2 (5 bases). Germline-derived CDR1 and CDR2 are SGHAT and FQNNGV. The CDR3 has 14 amino acids. V was clipped by 3 bases and J by 1 base, with 8 bases between them. This CDR3 reads CASSLNGGTDTQYF. For the CDR3, the DNA is TGTGCCAGCAGCTTGAACGGGGGCACAGATACGCAGTATTTT.

To note about this clone: Other nucleotide sequences from this sample produce the same CDR3. The rearrangement links TRBV7-2 to TRBJ2-7; 8 positions agree with TRBD2. With V trimmed by 5 bases and J by 3 bases, 6 bases remained unmatched. The CDR3 consists of 14 residues. Germline lookup yields CDR1 SGHTA and CDR2 FQGNSA. CDR3 sequence (DNA): TGTGCCAGCAGCCTACGGACTAGCAGCTACGAGCAGTACTTC. Protein: CASSLRTSSYEQYF.

The chain has TRBV21-1 and TRBJ1-5. TRBV21-1 is a recognized pseudogene. The CDR3 is made up of 15 amino acids. The CDR3 protein is CASSKRTNSNQPQHF. The CDR3, as DNA: TGTGCCAGCAGCAAACGAACCAATAGCAATCAGCCCCAGCATTTT.

This clone has only one observation. The chain joins TRBV28 to TRBJ1-1, with D unclear. Trimming stripped 7 bases from V and 4 bases from J, with 7 bases between. The CDR3 totals 11 residues. Germline CDR1 is MDHEN and CDR2 is SYDVKM. This CDR3 reads CASISGTEAFF. CDR3 DNA sequence: TGTGCCAGCATATCGGGCACTGAAGCTTTCTTT. The full variable domain, completed using reference TRBV28 and TRBJ1-1, is DVKVTQSSRYLVKRTGEKVFLECVQDMDHENMFWYRQDPGLGLRLIYFSYDVKMKEKGDIPEGYSVSREKKERFSLILESASTNQTSMYLCASISGTEAFFGQGTRLTVV.

The chain uses TRBV14 and TRBJ2-7, with 10 bases identical to TRBD2. J lost 3 bases, V lost 0 bases, and 5 bases had no gene match. From germline, CDR1 is SGHDN and CDR2 FVKESK. The CDR3 has 16 amino acids. Here the CDR3 reads CASSQDTLAGVYEQYF. The CDR3 DNA reads TGTGCCAGCAGCCAAGATACCCTAGCGGGGGTCTACGAGCAGTACTTC.

V usage is TRBV18 and J usage is TRBJ1-5; 9 nucleotides align to TRBD1. The CDR3 runs 14 residues. In germline, CDR1 is KGHSH, CDR2 LQKENI. J gave up 4 bases and V 4 bases, and 2 bases lay outside the gene matches. CDR3 in DNA: TGTGCCAGCTCACGGACAGGGGATAATCAGCCCCAGCATTTT. This encodes CASSRTGDNQPQHF.

The J gene is TRBJ1-1, the V gene TRBV5-1; a possible D gene is TRBD1 (5 bases). The CDR3 totals 14 residues. V lost 4 bases and J 10 bases, leaving 20 bases between the germline ends. The germline V gene has CDR1 SGHRS and CDR2 YFSETQ. The CDR3 reads CASSPGGRGDGAFF. The CDR3 region has the DNA TGCGCCAGCAGCCCCGGAGGAAGGGGAGATGGAGCTTTCTTT.

This chain uses TRBV19 with TRBJ1-2; D remains ambiguous. This CDR3 spans 18 amino acids. The V and J ends lost 11 bases and 1 base respectively, with 29 bases between them. Germline assignment: CDR1 LNHDA and CDR2 SQIVND (reference sequence). The CDR3 spells CACSTPTLGIPHNYGYTF. CDR3 DNA sequence: TGTGCCTGCTCAACCCCTACGTTGGGGATACCGCATAACTATGGCTACACCTTC.

This chain links TRBV19 with TRBJ1-1; 9 bases line up with TRBD1. Per the germline V gene, CDR1 is LNHDA and CDR2 is SQIVND (reference sequence). There are 15 residues in the CDR3. Germline trimming cut 5 bases from V and 4 bases from J; bases unmatched to any gene: 8. CDR3 nucleotide sequence: TGTGCCAGTAGTCCCCCCGGGACAGGGTCCACTGAAGCTTTCTTT. Translating gives CASSPPGTGSTEAFF.

The rearrangement uses TRBV7-9 and TRBJ1-4, with 9 bases aligning to TRBD1. Germline V CDR1 and CDR2: SEHNR, FQNEAQ (reference sequence). J gave up 2 bases and V 8 bases, and 3 bases lay outside the gene matches. The CDR3 length is 14 residues. The CDR3: CASGDRGTNEKLFF. The CDR3 nucleotides read TGTGCCAGCGGAGACAGGGGGACTAATGAAAAACTGTTTTTT.

This clone came up once. The chain has TRBV19 and TRBJ2-7; D is possibly TRBD1 (5 bases). CDR1 LNHDA and CDR2 SQIVND come from the germline V gene (reference sequence). Trimming shortened V by 5 bases and J by 3 bases, and 17 bases separated the two germline ends. The CDR3 is made up of 15 amino acids. The CDR3 sequence: CASSDGRVSGYEQYF. DNA for the CDR3: TGTGCCAGTAGTGATGGCAGGGTGTCGGGCTACGAGCAGTACTTC.

The V and J genes are TRBV4-1 and TRBJ1-1; 8 positions match TRBD1. Germline CDR1 reads MGHRA; CDR2 reads YSYEKL. This CDR3 contains 15 residues. Unmatched junction bases numbered 4, after V lost 1 base and J lost 3 bases. The CDR3 DNA reads as TGCGCCAGCAGCCAAGTAGAACAGGGGGACACTGAAGCTTTCTTT. It codes for CASSQVEQGDTEAFF.

V and J are TRBV27 and TRBJ2-3; the match to TRBD2 covers 14 bases. V lost 8 bases to trimming and J lost 6 bases; unmatched junction nucleotides: 4. The CDR3 loop spans 14 amino acids. CDR1 and CDR2 from the germline V gene are MNHEY and SMNVEV (reference sequence). The CDR3 nucleotides are TGTGCCAGCGCTCGGACTAGCGGGAGGGATACGCAGTATTTT. Encoded protein: CASARTSGRDTQYF.

The chain recombines TRBV11-2 with TRBJ2-3; D uncertain. V lost 1 base, J lost 3 bases, and 8 bases lay in between. Germline CDR1 is SGHAT and CDR2 is FQNNGV. The CDR3 sequence is 14 residues long. The CDR3 spells CASSLVTGTDTQYF. CDR3 coding DNA: TGTGCCAGCAGCTTAGTCACCGGTACAGATACGCAGTATTTT.

The chain employs TRBV18 and TRBJ1-1; no reliable D call. Per the germline V gene, CDR1 is KGHSH and CDR2 is LQKENI. Trimming pared 2 bases from V and 6 bases from J, leaving 13 bases between. This CDR3 is 14 amino acids long. The CDR3 protein is CASSPIVPLAEAFF. The CDR3 DNA is TGTGCCAGCTCACCAATTGTTCCCTTGGCTGAAGCTTTCTTT.

The V gene is TRBV19, the J gene TRBJ2-5; D unresolved. V was pared by 2 bases and J by 0 bases, with 7 bases between. The germline V gene encodes CDR1 LNHDA and CDR2 SQIVND (reference sequence). The CDR3 sequence is 14 residues long. The CDR3 region is CASSIFGYQETQYF. The DNA of the CDR3 is TGTGCCAGTAGTATATTCGGATACCAAGAGACCCAGTACTTC.

This chain joins TRBV28 and TRBJ2-3; perhaps TRBD2 as D (6 bases). Trimming pared 6 bases from V and 0 bases from J, leaving 16 bases between. This CDR3 is built from 16 residues. Germline V CDR1 and CDR2: MDHEN, SYDVKM. CDR3 protein: CASREMAGRSTDTQYF. As DNA, the CDR3 is TGTGCCAGCAGGGAGATGGCAGGGAGGAGCACAGATACGCAGTATTTT.

The chain joins TRBV19 to TRBJ2-5; D remains ambiguous. The tail of the sequence fits TRBJ2-7 better, so the J call may be wrong. From germline, CDR1 is LNHDA and CDR2 SQIVND (reference sequence). The CDR3 spans 15 residues. CDR3 residues: CASSIDPQSSYEQYF. DNA for the CDR3: TGTGCCAGTAGTATAGATCCCCAATCCTCCTACGAGCAGTACTTC.

The J gene is TRBJ2-7, the V gene TRBV19; 9 nucleotides line up with TRBD1. Trimming took 4 bases from V and 0 from J; bases not matched to a gene: 10. The CDR3 contains 17 residues. Per germline, CDR1 LNHDA and CDR2 SQIVND (reference sequence). The CDR3 nucleotides are TGTGCCAGTAGTACCACGCAACAGGGGGCCGGCTCCTACGAGCAGTACTTC. This translates into CASSTTQQGAGSYEQYF.